The clone carrying this T cell receptor (beta chain) was recorded a few times. Its antigen is still unknown. Trimming cost V 1 base and J 1 base, with 8 bases left between them. Germline V gene data show CDR1 as MDHEN and CDR2 as SYDVKM. The CDR3 runs to 14 residues. Specimens obtained from alopecia areata patients comprised lesional scalp punch biopsies and peripheral blood. T lymphocytes (CD4+ and CD8+) were sorted from PBMCs. This sample is part of a study of CD8+ T cells in alopecia areata. Whole-study results and caveats: Lesional scalp, notably in alopecia totalis/universalis, had clonality above that of normal scalp.

Investigators isolated RNA and reverse transcribed it into cDNA to act as the sequencing template. The protocol was immunoSEQ multiplex PCR, while the TCRdb copy is restricted to in-frame clones and leaves out a portion. Altogether approximately 99,000 clones are present, about 50% being singletons, with the ten largest covering 23%. Sequenced material: NKG2D-low CD8+ T cells sorted from blood. The rearrangement links TRBV28 to TRBJ2-7, with a weak D call TRBD1 (5 bases). This TCR was recovered from a human donor with alopecia areata. The CDR3 sequence: CASSLFPGSYEQYF. The CDR3 DNA reads TGTGCCAGCAGTTTATTTCCAGGGTCCTACGAGCAGTACTTC.